The clone carrying this TCR delta chain has just a few counts. What it binds is not known. Sequences come from RNA converted to cDNA by reverse transcription. Multiplex PCR used pooled V-gene forward primers and a constant-region reverse primer to amplify CDR3s. TCRdb fed the multiplex PCR reads into CATT to redo clone calling. Of approximately 25,000 delta-chain clones in the sample, around 32% were seen once. This specimen comes from a study of Vδ1+ human thymocytes. Study results and limitations: Unlike peripheral blood Vdelta1+ controls, thymic delta-chain sequences included roughly 18% Vdelta2 and few Vdelta3. TRG sequences recurred across donors, whereas TRD sequences stayed essentially private. Highly polyclonal TRG and TRD repertoires with Gaussian CDR3 length distributions appeared in thymus. The authors advised highly purified populations and single-cell validation.

Trimming removed 3 bases from V and 8 bases from J, with 19 bases in between. There are 15 residues in the CDR3. Germline-derived CDR1 and CDR2 are TSWWSYY and QGS. Alphabeta T cells were depleted, then CD3+ Vdelta1+ Vdelta2- thymocytes were FACS-sorted. What was sequenced was Vdelta1+ gamma-delta thymocytes from the thymus. Regarding subset: FACS-sorted CD3+ TCRalphabeta- TCRVdelta1+ TCRVdelta2- thymocytes. This clonotype was obtained from a boy under two years old who had congenital heart surgery. The rearrangement joins TRDV1 to TRDJ1; no definite D call. CDR3 amino acids: CALGDVCFEPSKLIF. CDR3 nucleotide sequence: TGTGCTCTTGGGGACGTCTGCTTCGAGCCATCCAAACTCATCTTT.